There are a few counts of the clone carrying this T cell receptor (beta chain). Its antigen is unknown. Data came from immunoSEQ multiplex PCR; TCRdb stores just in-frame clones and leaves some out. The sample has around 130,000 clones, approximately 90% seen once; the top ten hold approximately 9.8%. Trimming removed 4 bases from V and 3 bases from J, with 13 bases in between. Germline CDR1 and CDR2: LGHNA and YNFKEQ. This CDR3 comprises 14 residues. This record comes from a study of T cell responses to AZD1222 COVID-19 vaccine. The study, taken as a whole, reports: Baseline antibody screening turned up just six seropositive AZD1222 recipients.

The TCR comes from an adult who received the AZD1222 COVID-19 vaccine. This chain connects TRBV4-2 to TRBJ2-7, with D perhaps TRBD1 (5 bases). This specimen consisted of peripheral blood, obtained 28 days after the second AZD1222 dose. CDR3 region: CASSPSQGSYEQYF. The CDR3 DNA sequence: TGTGCCAGCAGCCCCAGCCAGGGTAGCTACGAGCAGTACTTC.